These 28 T cell receptor beta chains were all obtained from the same sample, sequenced in a study of regulatory T cells in long-lasting Graves disease. Combining iRepertoire HTBI primers with Arm-PCR of CDR3 regions, the authors built TCR beta libraries. TCRdb fed the multiplex PCR reads into MiXCR, producing one record per CDR3 protein. The sample holds under 500,000 distinct CDR3 sequences; around 20% are singletons and the top ten take more than 20%. Documented time point: persistent/refractory GD, antithyroid drugs over 5 years with positive TRAb. PBMC-derived RNA was used for the TCR library. The sample was peripheral blood mononuclear cells (PBMCs), taken when the disease was refractory, from a patient treated with antithyroid drugs. These receptors originate from a female donor with Graves disease.

This chain links TRBV5-1 with TRBJ2-1; 7 bases agree with TRBD1. The CDR3 has 16 residues. The germline gives CDR1 SGHRS, CDR2 YFSETQ. The trim removed 0 bases at V and 4 bases at J, leaving 7 bases unmatched. CDR3 residues: CASSLGTGQPYNEQFF. CDR3 nucleotides: TGCGCCAGCAGCTTGGGTACGGGACAGCCTTACAATGAGCAGTTCTTC.

The chain couples TRBV6-9 to TRBJ1-5; D is unclear. The CDR3 extends over 15 amino acids. V gave up 3 bases and J gave up 0 bases, with 9 bases separating them. Germline lookup yields CDR1 MNHGY and CDR2 SVAAGI. This chain's CDR3 is CASSYRTDSNQPQHF. The CDR3 DNA follows: TGTGCCAGCAGTTACCGTACAGATAGCAATCAGCCCCAGCATTTT.

The chain links TRBV30 to TRBJ2-7, with 8 nucleotides matching TRBD2. Germline V lookup: CDR1 GTSNPN, CDR2 SVGIG (reference sequence). The V segment lost 3 bases and the J segment 4 bases; nucleotides outside the gene matches: 8. The CDR3 spans 14 residues. CDR3 residues: CAWRLTGTRYEQYF. In DNA form, the CDR3 reads TGTGCCTGGAGATTAACCGGGACTAGGTACGAGCAGTACTTC.

The table lists this clonotype with many counts. CDR3 region: CASNRVGATEAFF. CDR3 nucleotides: TGTGCCAGCAATAGGGTGGGGGCCACTGAAGCTTTCTTT. The chain links TRBV5-6 to TRBJ1-1; weak D call: TRBD1 (6 bases). The CDR3 extends over 13 amino acids. CDR1 SGHDT and CDR2 YYEEEE come from the germline V gene. Trimming stripped 6 bases from V and 4 bases from J, with 13 bases between.

This clonotype appeared a few times. The chain has TRBV6-2 or TRBV6-3 and TRBJ1-2; D remains ambiguous. V was shortened by 4 bases and J by 8 bases, with 20 bases between the two germline ends. Germline-derived CDR1 and CDR2 are MNHEY and SVGEGT. The CDR3 contains 15 residues. The CDR3 sequence: CASSFILQEARGYTF. DNA of the CDR3: TGTGCCAGCAGTTTTATACTCCAAGAGGCAAGGGGCTACACCTTC.

Ten or more counts support this clonotype. The DNA for the CDR3 is TGTGCCTGGAGTGTACGACTAAACTACGAGCAGTACTTC. Protein product: CAWSVRLNYEQYF. J is TRBJ2-7 and V is TRBV30; possibly TRBD2 for D (5 bases). The V gene lost 0 bases and the J gene lost 3 bases, with 9 bases spanning the gap. The CDR3 is made up of 13 amino acids. CDR1 and CDR2 (germline): GTSNPN, SVGIG (reference sequence).

The genes are TRBV18 and TRBJ1-1, with D unresolved. The CDR3 has 14 amino acids. Per germline, CDR1 KGHSH and CDR2 LQKENI. V was clipped by 3 bases and J by 5 bases, with 13 bases between them. In nucleotides, the CDR3 is TGTGCCAGCTCACCCCAGAGTTTTGGGACTGAAGCTTTCTTT. Amino acids: CASSPQSFGTEAFF.

In this sample, this clonotype turned up a few times. The chain is built from TRBV6-1 and TRBJ1-2, with 9 bases lining up with TRBD1. CDR3 length: 14 amino acids. Unmatched junction bases numbered 7, after V lost 7 bases and J lost 4 bases. Germline assignment: CDR1 MNHNS and CDR2 SASEGT. CDR3 nucleotide sequence: TGTGCCAGCACCCAGGGACAGGGCTCCTATGGCTACACCTTC. Translation: CASTQGQGSYGYTF.

This chain joins TRBV11-2 and TRBJ2-1, with TRBD2 matching over 7 bases. V was clipped by 1 base and J by 6 bases; unmatched bases: 9. The length of the CDR3 is 16 residues. Germline V gives CDR1 SGHAT, CDR2 FQNNGV. The CDR3: CASSLAVGGLGNEQFF. The CDR3 DNA is TGTGCCAGCAGCTTAGCCGTGGGAGGGCTGGGCAATGAGCAGTTCTTC. Supplemented by reference TRBV11-2 and TRBJ2-1, the full variable domain reads EAGVAQSPRYKIIEKRQSVAFWCNPISGHATLYWYQQILGQGPKLLIQFQNNGVVDDSQLPKDRFSAERLKGVDSTLKIQPAKLEDSAVYLCASSLAVGGLGNEQFFGPGTRLTVL.

The rearrangement links TRBV4-3 to TRBJ2-5, with 12 bases lining up with TRBD1. This CDR3 spans 15 amino acids. Germline V gene data show CDR1 as LGHNA and CDR2 as YSLEER. V shed 3 bases and J 4 bases; nucleotides not matched to a gene: 3. CDR3 DNA: TGCGCCAGCAGCCAGGGGACAGGGGGCCGAGAGACCCAGTACTTC. It is translated as CASSQGTGGRETQYF.

This clonotype was recorded at least ten times. The chain is built from TRBV28 and TRBJ2-5; 9 nucleotides agree with TRBD1. V dropped 2 bases and J dropped 5; count of bases not matched to a gene: 6. The germline CDR1 and CDR2 sequences are MDHEN and SYDVKM. The CDR3 has 15 residues. The CDR3 nucleotides read TGTGCCAGCAGTTTAGCTGGGACAGGGTTGGAGACCCAGTACTTC. It yields the protein CASSLAGTGLETQYF.

This clonotype was detected only a few times. This chain joins TRBV19 and TRBJ2-1, with D possibly being TRBD1 (5 bases). This CDR3 is built from 15 residues. Trimming removed 3 bases from V and 0 bases from J, with 9 bases in between. CDR1 LNHDA and CDR2 SQIVND come from the germline V gene (reference sequence). CDR3 sequence reads: CASSIKGHSYNEQFF. Written as DNA, the CDR3 is TGTGCCAGTAGTATTAAAGGACACTCCTACAATGAGCAGTTCTTC.

This clonotype showed up many times. The gene calls are TRBV7-9 and TRBJ2-2; a weak D match, TRBD2 (6 bases). Germline CDR1 SEHNR, CDR2 FQNEAQ (reference sequence). V was shortened by 5 bases and J by 5 bases, with 15 bases between the two germline ends. The CDR3 runs 15 residues. CDR3 region: CASSPHRLVTGELFF. CDR3 DNA: TGTGCCAGCAGCCCTCACCGACTAGTAACCGGGGAGCTGTTTTTT.

This clonotype has at least ten counts. The rearrangement links TRBV28 to TRBJ1-2; D unclear. The germline V gene encodes CDR1 MDHEN and CDR2 SYDVKM. The CDR3 runs 12 residues. V lost 3 bases and J 7 bases, leaving 9 bases between the germline ends. The CDR3 here is CASSFRRGGYTF. The CDR3 DNA follows: TGTGCCAGCAGTTTTCGTCGGGGTGGCTACACCTTC.

This clonotype has a count of ten or more. The V gene is TRBV12-3 or TRBV12-4, the J gene TRBJ1-1; no clear D. The ends were cut back, 7 bases at V and 7 bases at J, with 13 bases in the middle. This CDR3 has 12 amino acids. Written as DNA, the CDR3 is TGTGCCAGCACCGACGACAAGGGTGAAGCTTTCTTT. Translating it yields CASTDDKGEAFF.

This clonotype was recorded only once. The chain carries TRBV6-1 and TRBJ1-1, with D possibly TRBD1 on 6 matching bases. The CDR3 is made up of 12 amino acids. Germline V gene data show CDR1 as MNHNS and CDR2 as SASEGT. The ends were cut back, 5 bases at V and 10 bases at J, with 14 bases in the middle. The CDR3 DNA reads as TGTGCCAGCAGTCACCCCGGGACAATAGCTTTCTTT. It codes for CASSHPGTIAFF.

The table lists this clonotype with many counts. J is TRBJ1-2 and V is TRBV27, with TRBD1 matching 11 bases. The CDR3 spans 14 residues. J was trimmed by 8 bases and V by 3 bases; bases with no gene match: 5. CDR1 and CDR2 from the germline V gene are MNHEY and SMNVEV (reference sequence). CDR3 coding DNA: TGTGCCAGCAGTTTCGGACAGGGGGCAAGAGGCTACACCTTC. It codes for CASSFGQGARGYTF.

Concerning this clonotype itself: This may come from a read error, since a much larger clone is one base off. The CDR3 DNA sequence: TGTGCCATCAGCCCTGGGAACATTCAGTACTTC. Its protein is CAISPGNIQYF. This chain joins TRBV15 and TRBJ2-4; D uncertain. CDR1 is LNHNV and CDR2 is YYDKDF in the germline V gene (reference sequence). This CDR3 contains 11 residues.

This chain links TRBV7-2 with TRBJ2-2; the D call may be TRBD1 or TRBD2 (5 bases each). V gave up 5 bases and J gave up 9 bases, with 13 bases separating them. The germline CDR1 and CDR2 sequences are SGHTA and FQGNSA. CDR3 size: 13 residues. The CDR3 reads CASSRRGPRELFF. In DNA, the CDR3 is TGTGCCAGCAGCCGAAGGGGACCGCGGGAGCTGTTTTTT.

The sample holds many counts of this clonotype. The genes are TRBV27 and TRBJ2-7; 9 bases line up with TRBD2. CDR1 MNHEY and CDR2 SMNVEV come from the germline V gene (reference sequence). The V gene end was trimmed by 5 bases and the J gene end by 2 bases; junction bases not matched to a gene: 25. This CDR3 region has 21 residues. CDR3: CASSILLSGTSRTPGTYEQYF. CDR3 sequence (DNA): TGTGCCAGCAGTATTCTCCTTTCCGGGACTAGCAGAACCCCCGGGACCTACGAGCAGTACTTC.

The chain recombines TRBV7-2 with TRBJ2-5; D call uncertain. The CDR3 has 15 amino acids. Deletions cut 1 base from V and 5 bases from J, with 14 bases between. Germline CDR1 and CDR2: SGHTA and FQGNSA. The CDR3, as DNA: TGTGCCAGCAGCTTAGATCTGGGCCCTTCCGAGACCCAGTACTTC. Translating it yields CASSLDLGPSETQYF.

The genes are TRBV18 and TRBJ1-2; D call uncertain. Germline loops: CDR1 KGHSH, CDR2 LQKENI. Trimming took 3 bases from V and 6 from J, leaving 14 bases between them. There are 14 residues in the CDR3. CDR3 DNA: TGTGCCAGCTCACCGGCGGGCATACGAGATGGCTACACCTTC. Translated, it gives CASSPAGIRDGYTF. The full variable domain, in which reference TRBV18 and TRBJ1-2 provide the parts outside the CDR3, is NAGVMQNPRHLVRRRGQEARLRCSPMKGHSHVYWYRQLPEEGLKFMVYLQKENIIDESGMPKERFSAEFPKEGPSILRIQQVVRGDSAAYFCASSPAGIRDGYTFGSGTRLTVV.

This clonotype was picked up a small number of times. V gene TRBV30 combines with J gene TRBJ2-7; 10 positions match TRBD1. The J segment lost 0 bases and the V segment lost 5 bases, leaving 16 bases of the junction unmatched. Germline CDR1 GTSNPN, CDR2 SVGIG (reference sequence). The length of the CDR3 is 18 residues. CDR3 DNA: TGTGCCTGGGGCCGAAACGTAATGGGACAGGGGCTCTCCTACGAGCAGTACTTC. Translation gives CAWGRNVMGQGLSYEQYF.

As concerns this clonotype: Because the CDR3 is missing its conserved closing phenylalanine or tryptophan, this is likely a read error. The chain links TRBV19 to TRBJ1-5; D is undetermined. The CDR3 extends over 14 amino acids. In germline, CDR1 is LNHDA, CDR2 SQIVND (reference sequence). Deletions cut 3 bases from V and 3 bases from J, with 9 bases between. The CDR3 reads CASSITVDNQPQHS. In DNA, the CDR3 is TGTGCCAGTAGTATCACAGTAGACAATCAGCCCCAGCATTCT.

This clonotype has only one observation. The chain combines TRBV5-5 with TRBJ1-6; the match to TRBD1 covers 7 bases. CDR1 SGHKS and CDR2 YYEKEE come from the germline V gene (reference sequence). CDR3 length: 16 amino acids. V shed 1 base, J shed 7 bases, and the junction held 8 bases outside the gene matches. CDR3 sequence reads: CASSLRQGVLNSPLHF. The DNA for the CDR3 is TGTGCCAGCAGCTTGAGGCAGGGGGTCCTCAATTCACCCCTCCACTTT. The entire variable domain, with the rest obtained from reference TRBV5-5 and TRBJ1-6, is as follows: DAGVTQSPTHLIKTRGQQVTLRCSPISGHKSVSWYQQVLGQGPQFIFQYYEKEERGRGNFPDRFSARQFPNYSSELNVNALLLGDSALYLCASSLRQGVLNSPLHFGNGTRLTVT.

This clonotype was picked up a small number of times. The rearrangement links TRBV20-1 to TRBJ2-7, with D perhaps TRBD1 (6 bases). Germline CDR1 reads DFQATT; CDR2 reads SNEGSKA (reference sequence). The length of the CDR3 is 14 residues. V gave up 4 bases and J gave up 2 bases, with 15 bases separating them. Here the CDR3 reads CSAIIRQAPYEQYF. The CDR3 nucleotides read TGCAGTGCTATAATTAGACAGGCCCCCTACGAGCAGTACTTC.

The chain employs TRBV20-1 and TRBJ2-7; 10 nucleotides match TRBD2. Unmatched junction bases numbered 8, after V lost 3 bases and J lost 3 bases. The CDR3 is made up of 15 amino acids. Germline V CDR1 and CDR2: DFQATT, SNEGSKA (reference sequence). CDR3 loop: CSASAFSGRNYEQYF. The CDR3 region has the DNA TGCAGTGCTAGTGCCTTTAGCGGGAGGAACTACGAGCAGTACTTC.

This clonotype was detected only a few times. It is unclear where the CDR3 begins or ends on the DNA, so no DNA is shown, and the CDR3 is as TCRdb lists it. The rearrangement links TRBV20-1 to TRBJ2-7. The germline V gene encodes CDR1 DFQATT and CDR2 SNEGSKA (reference sequence). The CDR3 is 12 residues long, ends included. This chain's CDR3 is CSSSASSYEQYF.